Presented here are 17 T cell receptor beta chains from one specimen sequenced in a study of T-cell memory formation after mild COVID-19. TCRdb independently ran MiXCR on the 5' RACE reads; one entry per CDR3 protein. The sample records about 280,000 distinct CDR3 sequences, roughly 8.2% being singletons. Source material: PBMCs or a T cell subset sorted from them (not recorded which). The receptors derive from a man between 18 and 35 years old who had mild COVID-19 (a few samples of this study predate the infection). Cell type and time point are not known.

This clonotype has more than one count but fewer than ten. The chain's CDR3 is CSARDRYYEQYV. The CDR3 DNA is TGCAGTGCTAGAGACAGGTACTACGAGCAGTACGTC. The chain has TRBV20-1 and TRBJ2-7; D not resolved. V was pared by 0 bases and J by 3 bases, with 6 bases between. There are 12 residues in the CDR3. Germline CDR1 DFQATT, CDR2 SNEGSKA (reference sequence).

The rearrangement links TRBV7-2 to TRBJ2-1; weak D call: TRBD2 (6 bases). Germline V gives CDR1 SGHTA, CDR2 FQGNSA. The CDR3 consists of 15 residues. The ends were cut back, 5 bases at V and 9 bases at J, with 20 bases in the middle. This CDR3 is CASSAGPRELAEQFF. For the CDR3, the DNA is TGTGCCAGCAGCGCGGGACCTCGGGAGTTGGCTGAGCAGTTCTTC.

This chain uses TRBV20-1 with TRBJ1-2; D not certain. The CDR3 runs 11 residues. Trimming pared 6 bases from V and 5 bases from J, leaving 10 bases between. The germline V gene encodes CDR1 DFQATT and CDR2 SNEGSKA (reference sequence). The CDR3: CSAREVYGYTF. In DNA form, the CDR3 reads TGCAGTGCCCGAGAGGTGTATGGCTACACCTTC.

This chain links TRBV30 with TRBJ1-2; the D is unclear. The CDR3 sequence is 11 residues long. Trimming shortened V by 4 bases and J by 8 bases, and 11 bases separated the two germline ends. Per germline, CDR1 GTSNPN and CDR2 SVGIG (reference sequence). The CDR3 here is CAWKYGVGYTF. CDR3 sequence (DNA): TGTGCCTGGAAGTACGGGGTCGGCTACACCTTC. The full variable domain, rest sourced from reference TRBV30 and TRBJ1-2, is SQTIHQWPATLVQPVGSPLSLECTVEGTSNPNLYWYRQAAGRGLQLLFYSVGIGQISSEVPQNLSASRPQDRQFILSSKKLLLSDSGFYLCAWKYGVGYTFGSGTRLTVV.

This clonotype was counted at least ten times. The chain is built from TRBV20-1 and TRBJ2-1, with 10 bases identical to TRBD1. The CDR3 sequence is 15 residues long. V shed 1 base, J shed 0 bases, and the junction held 0 bases outside the gene matches. CDR1 is DFQATT and CDR2 is SNEGSKA in the germline V gene (reference sequence). The CDR3 is CSARGTGGSYNEQFF. CDR3 in DNA: TGCAGTGCTAGAGGGACAGGGGGCTCCTACAATGAGCAGTTCTTC.

The chain links TRBV5-6 to TRBJ2-3, with 7 bases aligning to TRBD2. The CDR3 has 14 residues. In germline, CDR1 is SGHDT, CDR2 YYEEEE. Germline trimming cut 4 bases from V and 6 bases from J; bases unmatched to any gene: 8. The CDR3 sequence: CASSTGLGADTQYF. The CDR3 DNA reads as TGTGCCAGCAGCACCGGACTAGGAGCGGATACGCAGTATTTT.

The sample holds many counts of this clonotype. V and J are TRBV10-2 and TRBJ1-5; no definite D call. The CDR3 is 12 residues long. Germline V gene lookup returns CDR1 WSHSY and CDR2 SAAADI. Trimming took 6 bases from V and 7 from J, leaving 10 bases between them. CDR3 sequence reads: CASSRDFQPQHF. The CDR3 nucleotides are TGCGCCAGCAGCCGGGATTTCCAGCCCCAGCATTTT.

The chain has TRBV5-1 and TRBJ1-2, with 9 bases matching TRBD1. Trimming at V came to 4 bases and at J to 8 bases, leaving 9 bases not matched to a gene. Germline CDR1 is SGHRS and CDR2 is YFSETQ. The CDR3 runs 14 residues. This CDR3 is CASSLGTGTRGYTF. In DNA form, the CDR3 reads TGCGCCAGCAGCCTTGGGACAGGGACGAGGGGCTACACCTTC.

This clonotype was detected only a few times. This chain uses TRBV2 with TRBJ2-1; D may match TRBD1 or TRBD2 (5 bases each). Per germline, CDR1 SNHLY and CDR2 FYNNEI. The CDR3 runs 16 residues. Trimming stripped 6 bases from V and 3 bases from J, with 18 bases between. The CDR3 nucleotides read TGTGCCAGCAGGGAAACCCGGGACCTTTTCTACAATGAGCAGTTCTTC. It encodes CASRETRDLFYNEQFF. Based on the CDR3 plus reference TRBV2 and TRBJ2-1, the full variable domain is EPEVTQTPSHQVTQMGQEVILRCVPISNHLYFYWYRQILGQKVEFLVSFYNNEISEKSEIFDDQFSVERPDGSNFTLKIRSTKLEDSAMYFCASRETRDLFYNEQFFGPGTRLTVL.

The chain recombines TRBV19 with TRBJ2-3; the D gene could be TRBD1 or TRBD2 (5 bases each). The ends were cut back, 5 bases at V and 2 bases at J, with 17 bases in the middle. The CDR3 has 16 residues. Germline V lookup: CDR1 LNHDA, CDR2 SQIVND (reference sequence). The CDR3 region is CASSLQGVGITDTQYF. CDR3 sequence (DNA): TGTGCCAGTAGTCTGCAGGGCGTCGGGATCACAGATACGCAGTATTTT.

The rearrangement joins TRBV15 to TRBJ2-2, with 10 nucleotides matching TRBD1. This CDR3 is 15 amino acids long. V lost 4 bases and J lost 4; bases outside the gene matches: 3. CDR1 is LNHNV and CDR2 is YYDKDF in the germline V gene (reference sequence). CDR3 in DNA: TGTGCCACCAGCAAGGACAGGGGGGCCACCGGGGAGCTGTTTTTT. As protein: CATSKDRGATGELFF.

This sequence joins TRBV2 and TRBJ2-1; D gene uncertain. V dropped 2 bases and J dropped 10 bases, with 6 bases sitting between them. The CDR3 spans 11 residues. Per the germline V gene, CDR1 is SNHLY and CDR2 is FYNNEI. For the CDR3, the DNA is TGTGCCAGCAGTGAAAGCAGGGAGCAGTTCTTC. Encoded protein: CASSESREQFF.

At least ten counts were recorded for this clonotype. This chain links TRBV12-3 or TRBV12-4 with TRBJ1-1; D uncertain. CDR3 size: 14 residues. Deletions cut 4 bases from V and 3 bases from J, with 12 bases between. The CDR3 region has the DNA TGTGCCAGCAGTTCTTGGTTTAAGGACACTGAAGCTTTCTTT. Encoded protein: CASSSWFKDTEAFF.

This clonotype has ten or more counts. This chain connects TRBV20-1 to TRBJ2-1; 7 bases map to TRBD1. The germline gives CDR1 DFQATT, CDR2 SNEGSKA (reference sequence). The CDR3 extends over 15 amino acids. The V and J ends lost 3 bases and 2 bases, in that order; junction bases with no gene match: 7. CDR3 sequence (DNA): TGCAGTGCTAGGGACCGGACAGGTCCCTACAATGAGCAGTTCTTC. This translates into CSARDRTGPYNEQFF.

The chain has TRBV13 and TRBJ2-2; 8 nucleotides match TRBD2. CDR1 is PRHDT and CDR2 is FYEKMQ in the germline V gene (reference sequence). CDR3 length: 16 residues. Trimming at V came to 5 bases and at J to 3 bases, leaving 8 bases not matched to a gene. The CDR3 nucleotides read TGTGCCAGCAGCCAATCCGGGGGGGCGGACACCGGGGAGCTGTTTTTT. It codes for CASSQSGGADTGELFF.

The chain uses TRBV4-3 and TRBJ1-1, with 7 bases aligning to TRBD1. The ends lost 0 bases at V and 5 bases at J; junction bases unmatched: 9. Germline CDR1 and CDR2: LGHNA and YSLEER. The CDR3 runs 16 residues. The CDR3 here is CASSQDLRQGGTEAFF. The CDR3, as DNA: TGCGCCAGCAGCCAAGATTTGAGACAGGGAGGAACTGAAGCTTTCTTT.

This clonotype was seen at least ten times. The chain is built from TRBV7-2 and TRBJ2-3, with no clear D. Per germline, CDR1 SGHTA and CDR2 FQGNSA. The CDR3 length is 14 residues. Trimming took off 5 bases at V and 4 bases at J, with 13 bases between the two ends. In DNA, the CDR3 is TGTGCCAGCAGCCCTACCGACCCCGCAGATACGCAGTATTTT. Residues: CASSPTDPADTQYF.